The next 14 T cell receptor beta chains were all read from a single sample in a study of a mutant IDH1 vaccine in newly diagnosed glioma. This table comes from immunoSEQ multiplex PCR, and its TCRdb copy is limited to in-frame clones, with some not included. The profile shows about 24,000 clones, roughly 80% of them singletons. These TCRs' antigens remain unknown. Time point noted: week 47, end of study. With topical imiquimod, each dose of the vaccine consisted of 300 ug of mutant IDH1 20-mer peptide. This specimen was PBMCs, taken from a glioma patient whose treatment included an IDH1 peptide vaccine. These TCRs come from a man in his forties or fifties with glioma.

The V call is TRBV29-1, the J call TRBJ1-2; D is ambiguous. Per the germline V gene, CDR1 is SQVTM and CDR2 is ANQGSEA. V lost 6 bases to trimming and J lost 4 bases, with 18 bases between them. The CDR3 has 14 residues. CDR3: CSVGRLGRGYGYTF. In DNA, the CDR3 is TGCAGCGTAGGTCGGCTAGGGCGTGGCTATGGCTACACCTTC.

J is TRBJ2-5 and V is TRBV5-1, with D uncertain. Germline CDR1 SGHRS, CDR2 YFSETQ. The CDR3 runs to 14 residues. V was trimmed by 5 bases and J by 6 bases, leaving 17 bases between them. In DNA form, the CDR3 reads TGCGCCAGCAGGCCGGCCGCGACCGGGCAGACCCAGTACTTC. Its translation: CASRPAATGQTQYF.

This clone was seen a handful of times. The genes are TRBV7-8 and TRBJ1-3, with D hard to call. Germline CDR1 is SGHVS and CDR2 is FQNEAQ. V was cut by 1 base and J by 4 bases, with 11 bases left in between. This CDR3 contains 15 residues. This CDR3 reads CASSLVLGVGNTIYF. For the CDR3, the DNA is TGTGCCAGCAGCTTAGTTCTGGGTGTGGGAAACACCATATATTTT.

The V call is TRBV7-7, the J call TRBJ1-1; D call uncertain. V was cut by 5 bases and J by 0 bases, with 7 bases left in between. The CDR3 sequence is 13 residues long. CDR1 is SSHAT and CDR2 is FNYEAQ in the germline V gene (reference sequence). CDR3 sequence (DNA): TGTGCCAGCAGCGTTAAGGTGAACACTGAAGCTTTCTTT. It translates to CASSVKVNTEAFF.

CDR3 sequence reads: CASSLPGQGVNEQFF. CDR3 DNA: TGTGCCAGCAGTTTACCGGGACAGGGAGTTAATGAGCAGTTCTTC. The chain employs TRBV27 and TRBJ2-1, with 9 bases that match TRBD1. This CDR3 comprises 15 residues. Trimming took 2 bases from V and 7 from J; bases not matched to a gene: 6. Germline V lookup: CDR1 MNHEY, CDR2 SMNVEV (reference sequence).

The chain recombines TRBV7-3 with TRBJ2-7; tentative D call: TRBD2 (6 bases). The CDR3 consists of 13 residues. Germline V gene sequence: CDR1 SGHTA, CDR2 FQGTGA. Trimming shortened V by 5 bases and J by 2 bases, and 10 bases separated the two germline ends. CDR3 residues: CASSPSGAYEQYF. The CDR3 DNA sequence: TGTGCCAGCAGCCCCTCGGGGGCCTACGAGCAGTACTTC.

The chain has TRBV19 and TRBJ1-5; 7 bases are shared with TRBD1. The germline gives CDR1 LNHDA, CDR2 SQIVND (reference sequence). Losses at the gene ends were 3 bases for V and 1 base for J; bases not matched to a gene: 6. The CDR3 has 16 amino acids. The CDR3 protein is CASSIRQGVSNQPQHF. The CDR3 DNA follows: TGTGCCAGTAGTATTCGACAGGGCGTGAGCAATCAGCCCCAGCATTTT.

V is TRBV7-9 and J is TRBJ1-5; D not resolved. Germline CDR1 SEHNR, CDR2 FQNEAQ (reference sequence). V was pared by 5 bases and J by 1 base, with 9 bases between. CDR3 length: 14 amino acids. The CDR3, as DNA: TGTGCCAGCAGCCCCCGGGCCAGCAATCAGCCCCAGCATTTT. This encodes CASSPRASNQPQHF.

The chain joins TRBV19 to TRBJ1-1; no reliable D call. Germline CDR1 LNHDA, CDR2 SQIVND (reference sequence). The V gene lost 7 bases and the J gene lost 0 bases, with 9 bases spanning the gap. CDR3 length: 13 amino acids. The CDR3 region has the DNA TGTGCCAGTACAAGGACGGTGAACACTGAAGCTTTCTTT. It specifies CASTRTVNTEAFF.

This sequence joins TRBV2 and TRBJ2-3, with D possibly being TRBD2 (5 bases). V dropped 8 bases and J dropped 5 bases, with 11 bases sitting between them. Per the germline V gene, CDR1 is SNHLY and CDR2 is FYNNEI. This CDR3 comprises 12 residues. DNA of the CDR3: TGTGCCAGCTGGGGAGTGGAAGATACGCAGTATTTT. Translation: CASWGVEDTQYF. Combining the CDR3 with reference TRBV2 and TRBJ2-3 gives the whole variable domain EPEVTQTPSHQVTQMGQEVILRCVPISNHLYFYWYRQILGQKVEFLVSFYNNEISEKSEIFDDQFSVERPDGSNFTLKIRSTKLEDSAMYFCASWGVEDTQYFGPGTRLTVL.

V is TRBV2 and J is TRBJ2-1; no definite D call. CDR3 size: 10 residues. CDR1 and CDR2 from the germline V gene are SNHLY and FYNNEI. Trimming took 8 bases from V and 9 from J, leaving 8 bases between them. CDR3 in amino acids: CASRGTEQFF. CDR3 coding DNA: TGTGCCAGCCGAGGCACTGAGCAGTTCTTC.

This chain links TRBV2 with TRBJ2-7; 7 bases match TRBD2. Germline V gene sequence: CDR1 SNHLY, CDR2 FYNNEI. V was pared by 4 bases and J by 6 bases, with 3 bases of the junction left unmatched. The CDR3 sequence is 12 residues long. This CDR3 reads CASSVLASEQYF. The CDR3 nucleotides are TGTGCCAGCAGTGTACTAGCGAGCGAGCAGTACTTC.

This clone has a single count. V and J are TRBV19 and TRBJ2-7, with TRBD2 matching over 9 bases. The trim removed 6 bases at V and 4 bases at J, leaving 16 bases unmatched. Germline lookup yields CDR1 LNHDA and CDR2 SQIVND (reference sequence). This CDR3 is built from 17 residues. The CDR3 reads CASSDRVRGLAKYEQYF. CDR3 nucleotide sequence: TGTGCCAGTAGCGACAGGGTAAGAGGACTAGCGAAATACGAGCAGTACTTC.

This chain links TRBV5-1 with TRBJ2-7; 7 bases are shared with TRBD1. V shed 4 bases, J shed 4 bases, and the junction held 5 bases outside the gene matches. Looked up from germline, CDR1 is SGHRS and CDR2 is YFSETQ. The CDR3 spans 13 residues. DNA for the CDR3: TGCGCCAGCAGCCTTGACAGGGAATACGAGCAGTACTTC. Protein: CASSLDREYEQYF.